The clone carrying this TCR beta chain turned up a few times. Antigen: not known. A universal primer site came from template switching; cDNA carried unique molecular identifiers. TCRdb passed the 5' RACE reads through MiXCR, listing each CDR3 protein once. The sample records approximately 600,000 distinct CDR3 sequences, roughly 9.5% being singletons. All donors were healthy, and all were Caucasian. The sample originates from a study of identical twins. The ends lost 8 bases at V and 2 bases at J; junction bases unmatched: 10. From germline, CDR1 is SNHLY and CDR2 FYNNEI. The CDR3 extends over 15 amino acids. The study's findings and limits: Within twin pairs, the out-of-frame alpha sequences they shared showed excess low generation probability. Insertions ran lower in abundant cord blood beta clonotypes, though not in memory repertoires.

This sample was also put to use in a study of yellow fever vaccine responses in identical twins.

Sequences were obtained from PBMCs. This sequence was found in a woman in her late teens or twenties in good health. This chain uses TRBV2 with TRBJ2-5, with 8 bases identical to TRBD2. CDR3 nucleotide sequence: TGTGCCAGCCTTGGGGGTAGCGGGACACAAGAGACCCAGTACTTC. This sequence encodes CASLGGSGTQETQYF.